The rows below give T cell receptor beta chains drawn from one sample of a study of shared clonotypes between healthy human individuals. Measured with immunoSEQ multiplex PCR; TCRdb has only the in-frame clones, and not every one. The sample includes fewer than 850,000 clones, about 96% of them seen just once. The sequenced material came from naive CD8+ T cells sorted from blood. The source is a man aged 25-45 years in good health. Both conserved end residues are part of each CDR3. A D gene is named only where the DNA matches it firmly. Clone size is given for some rows only: seen once, a few or many times, or a class if the clone is expanded.

abundance,j_gene,d_gene,v_gene,CDR3nt,CDR3aa
-,TRBJ1-1,-,TRBV6-6,TGTGCCAGCAGTTACTCCGGGACGGGGGGGACTGAAGCTTTCTTT,CASSYSGTGGTEAFF
-,TRBJ2-7,TRBD2,TRBV5-3,TGTGCCAGAAGCTCGACTAGCAGCTCCTACGAGCAGTACTTC,CARSSTSSSYEQYF
once,TRBJ1-5,TRBD1,TRBV27,TGTGCCAGCAGTTTTGGACAGGGAAATCAGCCCCAGCATTTT,CASSFGQGNQPQHF
-,TRBJ1-2,TRBD1,TRBV15,TGTGCCACCAGCAGAGATGAGGTGACAGGGCTCTATGGCTACACCTTC,CATSRDEVTGLYGYTF
few,TRBJ2-5,-,TRBV4-3,TGCGCCAGCAGCCAAGGGCGCAACGAAGAGACCCAGTACTTC,CASSQGRNEETQYF
-,TRBJ2-1,-,TRBV10-2,TGCGCCAGCAGCGTAGCGAGCTCCTACAATGAGCAGTTCTTC,CASSVASSYNEQFF
once,TRBJ2-5,TRBD1,TRBV7-2,TGTGCCAGCAGCTTAGCAGACAGGGGGCTGGAGACCCAGTACTTC,CASSLADRGLETQYF
-,TRBJ2-7,TRBD1,TRBV27,TGTGCCTCCCGCGGGTCGGGACAGGGGTCCTACGAGCAGTACTTC,CASRGSGQGSYEQYF
-,TRBJ2-7,-,TRBV6-5,TGTGCCAGCAGCCCCCGGTACTCCGGCTACGAGCAGTACTTC,CASSPRYSGYEQYF
-,TRBJ2-7,TRBD2,TRBV7-9,TGTGCCAGCAGCTCACGGGGTAGCGGGAGGGTATCTCTTGAGCAGTACTTC,CASSSRGSGRVSLEQYF
-,TRBJ2-3,-,TRBV2,TGTGCCAGCAGGGCAGCGGACGGAGTGGCAGATACGCAGTATTTT,CASRAADGVADTQYF
once,TRBJ2-3,-,TRBV6-1,TGTGCCAGCAGTGAAGGTTTAGTCGTCTTGAAGGCGGCAGATACGCAGTATTTT,CASSEGLVVLKAADTQYF
few,TRBJ2-7,TRBD1,TRBV9,TGTGCCAGCAGCGAGGGGGCGAATCCCTACGAGCAGTACTTC,CASSEGANPYEQYF
-,TRBJ2-7,TRBD2,TRBV13,TGTGCCAGCGCTAGCGGGAGCGTCGAAGAGCAGTACTTC,CASASGSVEEQYF
-,TRBJ2-1,TRBD2,TRBV4-2,TGTGCCAGCAGCCGGGAGGGCGGTAGCGCCACTAACAATGAGCAGTTCTTC,CASSREGGSATNNEQFF
-,TRBJ2-7,-,TRBV13,TGTGCCAGCAGCTCCCAAGGGACGGGAACCTACGAGCAGTACTTC,CASSSQGTGTYEQYF
-,TRBJ1-2,-,TRBV4-1,TGCGCCAGCAGCCCAGGACTCGGGGGGTCTAACTATGGCTACACCTTC,CASSPGLGGSNYGYTF
-,TRBJ2-5,TRBD2,TRBV9,TGTGCCAGCAGCGAAGGACTAGCGGGAGGAGAGACCCAGTACTTC,CASSEGLAGGETQYF
-,TRBJ2-7,-,TRBV13,TGTGCCAGCAGCTCCCCGGGGGTCTCCTACGAGCAGTACTTC,CASSSPGVSYEQYF
-,TRBJ2-1,-,TRBV28,TGTGCCAGCAGTCCTACCTCCAGCTCCTACAATGAGCAGTTCTTC,CASSPTSSSYNEQFF
-,TRBJ2-3,TRBD2,TRBV4-3,TGCGCCAGCAGCCAAGATTTCGGGCTAGCGGGAGTGGAGACGCAGTATTTT,CASSQDFGLAGVETQYF
-,TRBJ2-3,TRBD2,TRBV27,TGTGCCAGCAGTCAGACTAGCGGGAGGTTCACAGATACGCAGTATTTT,CASSQTSGRFTDTQYF
once,TRBJ2-3,-,TRBV11-3,TGTGCCAGCAGCACAGACACCTCCGCGGGGGATACGCAGTATTTT,CASSTDTSAGDTQYF
-,TRBJ2-1,TRBD2,TRBV4-1,TGCGCCAGCAGCCTAGCTAGCGGCGATGAGCAGTTCTTC,CASSLASGDEQFF
-,TRBJ1-1,TRBD1,TRBV27,TGTGCCAGCAGTCCCGGACAGGGCGGTACTGAAGCTTTCTTT,CASSPGQGGTEAFF
-,TRBJ2-7,-,TRBV28,TGTGCCAGCAGTTTGATCGCGAGCACCTACGAGCAGTACTTC,CASSLIASTYEQYF
-,TRBJ2-3,TRBD2,TRBV29-1,TGCAGCGTTACTGGACTAGCGGACACAGATACGCAGTATTTT,CSVTGLADTDTQYF
-,TRBJ2-7,TRBD1,TRBV7-9,TGTGCCAGCAGCTCACTCGACAGGGGGCGGGTCGAGCAGTACTTC,CASSSLDRGRVEQYF
-,TRBJ2-1,-,TRBV19,TGTGCCAGTAGTCCTTCAACCTACAGCTACAATGAGCAGTTCTTC,CASSPSTYSYNEQFF
-,TRBJ2-3,TRBD2,TRBV5-1,TGCGCCAGCAGCTTTCTAGCGGGAGGCGAGGCAGATACGCAGTATTTT,CASSFLAGGEADTQYF
-,TRBJ2-2,-,TRBV30,TGTGCCTGGAGTGTCGGACAGTCGGCCACCGGGGAGCTGTTTTTT,CAWSVGQSATGELFF
-,TRBJ2-3,-,TRBV28,TGTGCCAGCAGTTTTGAGGGGGTCAGCACAGATACGCAGTATTTT,CASSFEGVSTDTQYF
-,TRBJ2-3,TRBD1,TRBV2,TGTGCCAGCAGGAATCTAATTTCAGGGGGAAGAGATACGCAGTATTTT,CASRNLISGGRDTQYF